This T cell receptor (beta chain) emerged from a study of cytomegalovirus exposure and HLA in healthy donors. Findings and caveats of the study: A later analysis, which compared TCR beta chains of equal frequency, found the HLA-associated ones more clonally expanded.

PCR primers comprised 60 Vbeta and 13 Jbeta primers. Sequencing was performed with immunoSEQ multiplex PCR; in TCRdb, only in-frame clones are kept and a portion is missing. The sample yields fewer than 130,000 clones, roughly 86% seen once. Healthy donors of bone marrow made up the group. A word on this clone: Its antigen is not known.

In germline, CDR1 is SQVTM, CDR2 ANQGSEA. V shed 4 bases and J shed 3 bases, with 17 bases lying between them. The CDR3 loop spans 15 amino acids. The source is a man aged 35 to 55 in good health and CMV-seronegative. The specimen sequenced was PBMCs. This sequence joins TRBV29-1 and TRBJ2-3, with D possibly TRBD1 on 6 matching bases. The CDR3 loop reads CSVGGRQGMTDTQYF. The CDR3 nucleotides are TGCAGCGTTGGGGGGCGGCAGGGTATGACAGATACGCAGTATTTT.